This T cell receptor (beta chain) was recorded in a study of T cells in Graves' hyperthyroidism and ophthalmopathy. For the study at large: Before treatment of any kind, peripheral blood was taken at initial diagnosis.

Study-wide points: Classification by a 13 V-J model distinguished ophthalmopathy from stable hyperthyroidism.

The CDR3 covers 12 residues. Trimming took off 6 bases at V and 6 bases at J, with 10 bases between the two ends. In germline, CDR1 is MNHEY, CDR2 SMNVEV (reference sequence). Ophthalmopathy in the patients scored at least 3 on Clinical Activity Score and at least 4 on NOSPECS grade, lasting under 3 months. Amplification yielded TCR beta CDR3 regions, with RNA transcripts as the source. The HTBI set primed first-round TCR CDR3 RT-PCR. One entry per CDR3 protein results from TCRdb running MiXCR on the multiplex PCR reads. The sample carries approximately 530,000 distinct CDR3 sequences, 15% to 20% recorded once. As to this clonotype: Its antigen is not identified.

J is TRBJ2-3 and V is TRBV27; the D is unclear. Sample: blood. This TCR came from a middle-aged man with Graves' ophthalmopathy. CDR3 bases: TGTGCCAGCAGCCGCCCTTGGGATACGCAGTATTTT. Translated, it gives CASSRPWDTQYF.